This T cell receptor (beta chain) originates from a study of siplizumab effects on memory and regulatory T cells. V was shortened by 5 bases and J by 1 base, with 1 base between the two germline ends. The CDR3 totals 10 residues. Germline V CDR1 and CDR2: DFQATT, SNEGSKA (reference sequence). Assay: immunoSEQ multiplex PCR; the TCRdb copy retains only in-frame clones and omits some. This table has roughly 100,000 clones, 85% to 95% appearing once. Sequences were obtained from Tregs sorted from blood. The sequence was obtained from a human donor in good health. The chain links TRBV20-1 to TRBJ2-3; D is uncertain. The CDR3 here is CSAGTDTQYF. The CDR3 bases are TGCAGTGCTGGCACAGATACGCAGTATTTT.